Presented here are 5 T cell receptor beta chains from one specimen sequenced in a study of Graves' ophthalmopathy and Graves' hyperthyroidism. Scientists amplified the TCR beta CDR3 regions from RNA transcripts. First-round RT-PCR with HTBI primers preceded a second-round multiplex PCR. TCRdb called the multiplex PCR reads again in MiXCR, with one record for every CDR3 protein. This sample has roughly 1.1 million distinct CDR3 sequences; about 35% occur once, and the top ten carry around 10%. Sequenced material: peripheral blood or thyroid tissue (not recorded which). These receptors were collected from an adult man with Graves' hyperthyroidism.

The V call is TRBV29-1, the J call TRBJ1-1; D is unclear. This CDR3 region has 13 residues. Trimming took 7 bases from V and 9 from J, leaving 21 bases between them. Germline V lookup: CDR1 SQVTM, CDR2 ANQGSEA. The CDR3 region is CSADHGVGRKAFF. CDR3 nucleotide sequence: TGCAGCGCAGATCATGGGGTCGGCAGGAAAGCTTTCTTT. The whole variable domain, filled in from reference TRBV29-1 and TRBJ1-1, reads SAVISQKPSRDICQRGTSLTIQCQVDSQVTMMFWYRQQPGQSLTLIATANQGSEATYESGFVIDKFPISRPNLTFSTLTVSNMSPEDSSIYLCSADHGVGRKAFFGQGTRLTVV.

This clonotype was seen a few times. This rearrangement joins TRBV10-3 to TRBJ1-1; D is ambiguous. V lost 10 bases to trimming and J lost 1 base, with 13 bases between them. This CDR3 comprises 13 residues. Per the germline V gene, CDR1 is ENHRY and CDR2 is SYGVKD. The CDR3 DNA reads TGTGCCACCCGACGGGAGAAGAACACTGAAGCTTTCTTT. Its protein product is CATRREKNTEAFF.

The chain employs TRBV12-3 or TRBV12-4 and TRBJ2-7; D possibly corresponds to TRBD1 (6 bases). This CDR3 has 13 residues. V was trimmed by 8 bases and J by 3 bases, leaving 14 bases between them. This CDR3 reads CASRRTERYEQYF. The CDR3 nucleotides read TGTGCCAGCCGGCGGACAGAACGCTACGAGCAGTACTTC.

This clonotype was seen ten or more times. The chain links TRBV20-1 to TRBJ1-1; D remains unclear. Trimming shortened V by 7 bases and J by 1 base, and 10 bases separated the two germline ends. This CDR3 contains 12 residues. Germline V gene data show CDR1 as DFQATT and CDR2 as SNEGSKA (reference sequence). The CDR3 loop reads CSEGLPNTEAFF. The CDR3 region has the DNA TGCAGTGAAGGACTCCCGAACACTGAAGCTTTCTTT.

CDR3 protein: CASNPDRTWSPLHF. CDR3 bases: TGTGCCAGCAATCCAGACCGAACGTGGTCACCCCTCCACTTT. The chain is built from TRBV7-9 and TRBJ1-6; no clear D. The germline V and J ends were trimmed by 7 bases and 10 bases, with 17 bases remaining between them. The CDR3 totals 14 residues. The germline CDR1 and CDR2 sequences are SEHNR and FQNEAQ (reference sequence).